Listed below are T cell receptor beta chains from one sample, sequenced in a study of Ad26.COV2.S vaccination and SARS-CoV-2 variants. Profiling relied on immunoSEQ multiplex PCR, and the TCRdb table lists in-frame clones only, not all of them. The profile covers 440,000 or so clones, with about 90% appearing a single time and roughly 3.9% taken by the ten largest. The sample consisted of peripheral blood, taken in a trial of Ad26.COV2.S vaccine versus placebo. The source of these receptors is a person aged 18-60 years who received the Ad26.COV2.S COVID-19 vaccine or a placebo. The CDR3 runs from the conserved cysteine through the conserved F or W. The D gene is left open where the match is weak. Clone size is not always given. Where it is, it says once, few, many or a class for expanded clones.

DNA,CDR3,J,V,size,D
TGTGCCAGTAGTACGACAGGGAATGAAAAACTGTTTTTT,CASSTTGNEKLFF,TRBJ1-4,TRBV19,.,TRBD1
TGTGCCAGCAGCCAAACAGGGGGAGTGAACGAGCAGTACTTC,CASSQTGGVNEQYF,TRBJ2-7,TRBV7-2,.,TRBD1
TGTGCCACCAGTGATTTCCCCGGCCGGGACAGCCAAGAGACCCAGTACTTC,CATSDFPGRDSQETQYF,TRBJ2-5,TRBV24-1,.,TRBD1
TGTGCCATCAGGGAGCGGGAGGGAAATGAGCAGTTCTTC,CAIREREGNEQFF,TRBJ2-1,TRBV10-3,.,TRBD2
TGCAGTGCTAGGTTAGCGCATGAGCAGTTCTTC,CSARLAHEQFF,TRBJ2-1,TRBV20-1,.,.
TGTGCCAGCAGCTTAGGGCCATCTGGAGACACGGAGACCCAGTACTTC,CASSLGPSGDTETQYF,TRBJ2-5,TRBV7-9,.,.
TGTGCCAGAAGCGGCCCCATATCTATCTACAATGAGCAGTTCTTC,CARSGPISIYNEQFF,TRBJ2-1,TRBV5-3,.,.
TGTGCCAGTAGTCGGCGAGACACGTCCTACGAGCAGTACTTC,CASSRRDTSYEQYF,TRBJ2-7,TRBV19,.,.
TGTGCCAGCAGTCAATATAGCAATCAGCCCCAGCATTTT,CASSQYSNQPQHF,TRBJ1-5,TRBV3-1/TRBV3-2,.,.
TGTGCCAGCAGTTTATCCTACAATGAGCAGTTCTTC,CASSLSYNEQFF,TRBJ2-1,TRBV28,.,.
TGTGCCAGCAGCTTAGGCGGGAGTCTCGACGAGCAGTACTTC,CASSLGGSLDEQYF,TRBJ2-7,TRBV7-2,.,TRBD2
TGTGCCAGCAGCCCTACAGGGGGCTCCTACAATGAGCAGTTCTTC,CASSPTGGSYNEQFF,TRBJ2-1,TRBV7-6,.,TRBD1
TGTGCCAGCAGCTTAGATCGGGACAGGGGGATGAGGCAGTACTTC,CASSLDRDRGMRQYF,TRBJ2-7,TRBV7-2,.,TRBD1
TGTGCCAGCAGCGCCGGACAGACCTACGAGCAGTACTTC,CASSAGQTYEQYF,TRBJ2-7,TRBV9,.,.
TGTGCCAGCACCTACGGGAACACCGGGGAGCTGTTTTTT,CASTYGNTGELFF,TRBJ2-2,TRBV12-3/TRBV12-4,.,.
TGTGCCAGCAGCCTGACCAAGACCCGAAACGGGATCAACACTGAAGCTTTCTTT,CASSLTKTRNGINTEAFF,TRBJ1-1,TRBV14,.,.
TGTGCCAGCAGCCCCCTTTTCGGGGAAAGAAACATTCAGTACTTC,CASSPLFGERNIQYF,TRBJ2-4,TRBV27,.,.
TGTGCCAGCAGCGTTGACAGGGCAGATACGCAGTATTTT,CASSVDRADTQYF,TRBJ2-3,TRBV7-2,.,TRBD1
TGCGCCAGCAGCTTGGCCGTGGGGGAGCTCTCCTACGAGCAGTACTTC,CASSLAVGELSYEQYF,TRBJ2-7,TRBV5-1,.,.
TGTGCCACCCGGGCCGAGGGGCTAACTAATGAAAAACTGTTTTTT,CATRAEGLTNEKLFF,TRBJ1-4,TRBV7-9,.,.
TGTGCCACCAGTGATAGGGCCACAGCCCCTCACGAGCAGTACTTC,CATSDRATAPHEQYF,TRBJ2-7,TRBV24-1,.,.
TGTGCCAGCAGTCGGAACACAGGGGCCACCGGGGAGCTGTTTTTT,CASSRNTGATGELFF,TRBJ2-2,TRBV2,once,TRBD1
TGTGCCACCAGTGATTTGGGCGTAGCGAACACCGGGGAGCTGTTTTTT,CATSDLGVANTGELFF,TRBJ2-2,TRBV24-1,.,.
TGTGCCAGCAGCTTGGCTCACAGGGCCCAAGAGGCCCAGTACTTC,CASSLAHRAQEAQYF,TRBJ2-5,TRBV5-6,.,.
TGTGCCAGCAGTTTATTCGCTCCGGGGGATATGTCCTACGAGCAGTACTTC,CASSLFAPGDMSYEQYF,TRBJ2-7,TRBV27,.,.
TGTGCCAGCAGCGCCGCCGGGACAGTAAACACCATATATTTT,CASSAAGTVNTIYF,TRBJ1-3,TRBV5-5,.,TRBD1
TGTGCCAGCATCCAACTAGCGGGAGCGTCGGATACGCAGTATTTT,CASIQLAGASDTQYF,TRBJ2-3,TRBV13,.,TRBD2